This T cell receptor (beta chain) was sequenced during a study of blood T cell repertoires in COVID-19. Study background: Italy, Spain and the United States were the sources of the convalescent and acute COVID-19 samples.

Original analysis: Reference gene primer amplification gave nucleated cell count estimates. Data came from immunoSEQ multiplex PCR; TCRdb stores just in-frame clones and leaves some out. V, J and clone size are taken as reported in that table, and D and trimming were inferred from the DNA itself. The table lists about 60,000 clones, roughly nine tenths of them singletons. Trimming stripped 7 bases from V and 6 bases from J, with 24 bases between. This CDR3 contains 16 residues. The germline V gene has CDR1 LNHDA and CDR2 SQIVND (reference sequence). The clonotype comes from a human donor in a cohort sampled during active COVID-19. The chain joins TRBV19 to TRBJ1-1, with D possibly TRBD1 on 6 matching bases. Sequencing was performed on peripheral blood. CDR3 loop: CASTDTRRWGQAEAFF. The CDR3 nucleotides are TGTGCCAGTACCGATACCCGCCGGTGGGGGCAGGCTGAAGCTTTCTTT. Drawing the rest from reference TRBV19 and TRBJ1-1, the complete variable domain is DGGITQSPKYLFRKEGQNVTLSCEQNLNHDAMYWYRQDPGQGLRLIYYSQIVNDFQKGDIAEGYSVSREKKESFPLTVTSAQKNPTAFYLCASTDTRRWGQAEAFFGQGTRLTVV.